Following are 27 T cell receptor beta chains from one sample sequenced in a study of blood T cell repertoires in COVID-19. Data came from immunoSEQ multiplex PCR; TCRdb stores just in-frame clones and leaves some out. The table records 250,000 or so clones, 70% to 85% of them present only once. Sequencing was performed on peripheral blood. The source is a woman aged 80 or older with acute or convalescent COVID-19.

This sequence joins TRBV7-6 and TRBJ1-1, with D possibly TRBD1 on 6 matching bases. Per germline, CDR1 SGHVS and CDR2 FNYEAQ. This CDR3 spans 15 amino acids. Trimming cost V 3 bases and J 1 base, with 12 bases left between them. The CDR3 sequence is CASSFVDSSNTEAFF. DNA for the CDR3: TGTGCCAGCAGCTTCGTGGACAGTTCGAACACTGAAGCTTTCTTT.

The chain has TRBV6-2 or TRBV6-3 and TRBJ2-5; 10 nucleotides match TRBD1. Germline V gene data show CDR1 as MNHEY and CDR2 as SVGEGT. The CDR3 length is 18 residues. The V gene end was trimmed by 4 bases and the J gene end by 2 bases; junction bases not matched to a gene: 13. The CDR3 here is CASSSTGTGVLGQETQYF. The CDR3 DNA reads TGTGCCAGCAGTTCGACCGGGACAGGGGTCCTCGGTCAAGAGACCCAGTACTTC.

The V call is TRBV4-2, the J call TRBJ1-4; TRBD1 aligns across 9 bases. Per the germline V gene, CDR1 is LGHNA and CDR2 is YNFKEQ. This CDR3 region has 15 residues. With 2 bases clipped from V and 6 bases from J, the junction kept 4 bases outside the gene matches. CDR3 region: CASSQTGGADEKLFF. CDR3 coding DNA: TGTGCCAGCAGCCAAACAGGGGGCGCGGATGAAAAACTGTTTTTT.

CDR3 amino acids: CASSQYRDSSYEQYF. CDR3 bases: TGTGCCAGCAGCCAATACCGGGACTCTTCCTACGAGCAGTACTTC. The chain links TRBV14 to TRBJ2-7, with a possible D match to TRBD2 (6 bases). CDR1 and CDR2 (germline): SGHDN, FVKESK. V was pared by 2 bases and J by 1 base, with 12 bases between. The CDR3 sequence is 15 residues long.

This rearrangement joins TRBV18 to TRBJ2-1, with TRBD2 matching 7 bases. V dropped 6 bases and J dropped 0; count of bases not matched to a gene: 8. This CDR3 has 16 amino acids. Germline-derived CDR1 and CDR2 are KGHSH and LQKENI. Here the CDR3 reads CASSPSRGSSYNEQFF. CDR3 DNA sequence: TGTGCCAGCTCCCCCTCGCGCGGGAGCTCCTACAATGAGCAGTTCTTC. The full variable domain, rest sourced from reference TRBV18 and TRBJ2-1, is NAGVMQNPRHLVRRRGQEARLRCSPMKGHSHVYWYRQLPEEGLKFMVYLQKENIIDESGMPKERFSAEFPKEGPSILRIQQVVRGDSAAYFCASSPSRGSSYNEQFFGPGTRLTVL.

This rearrangement joins TRBV6-5 to TRBJ1-5; TRBD1 agrees at 9 bases. Per germline, CDR1 MNHEY and CDR2 SVGAGI. This CDR3 is built from 13 residues. With 7 bases clipped from V and 4 bases from J, the junction kept 2 bases outside the gene matches. CDR3 DNA: TGTGCCAGCACCGGGACAGGGAATCAGCCCCAGCATTTT. This encodes CASTGTGNQPQHF.

The chain recombines TRBV2 with TRBJ2-2, with TRBD2 as a possible D gene (5 bases). The CDR3 consists of 16 residues. The germline V gene has CDR1 SNHLY and CDR2 FYNNEI. Trimming took 7 bases from V and 4 from J, leaving 19 bases between them. CDR3 sequence: CASTKRWRVSTGELFF. DNA of the CDR3: TGTGCCAGCACCAAACGATGGCGGGTGAGCACCGGGGAGCTGTTTTTT.

J is TRBJ1-2 and V is TRBV7-9; 7 nucleotides align to TRBD1. Germline values: CDR1 SEHNR, CDR2 FQNEAQ (reference sequence). With V trimmed by 3 bases and J by 3 bases, 4 bases remained unmatched. CDR3 length: 14 amino acids. The CDR3 DNA reads as TGTGCCAGCAGCTTGGGACAGTCGGACTATGGCTACACCTTC. As protein: CASSLGQSDYGYTF.

The chain recombines TRBV6-1 with TRBJ1-2, with 8 bases lining up with TRBD1. Germline V CDR1 and CDR2: MNHNS, SASEGT. V lost 3 bases to trimming and J lost 0 bases; unmatched junction nucleotides: 3. This CDR3 spans 15 amino acids. The CDR3 DNA is TGTGCCAGCAGTGAGTGGACAGGGTCTAACTATGGCTACACCTTC. Protein product: CASSEWTGSNYGYTF.

The rearrangement joins TRBV7-9 to TRBJ2-1, with TRBD2 identical over 12 bases. The junction had 6 bases not matched to a gene; V was cut back by 3 bases and J by 12 bases. This CDR3 has 14 residues. Germline CDR1 reads SEHNR; CDR2 reads FQNEAQ (reference sequence). The CDR3 DNA follows: TGTGCCAGCAGCTTCGCTAGCGGGAGGGCCTGGCAGTTCTTC. This encodes CASSFASGRAWQFF. Full variable domain (rest looked up from reference TRBV7-9 and TRBJ2-1): DTGVSQNPRHKITKRGQNVTFRCDPISEHNRLYWYRQTLGQGPEFLTYFQNEAQLEKSRLLSDRFSAERPKGSFSTLEIQRTEQGDSAMYLCASSFASGRAWQFFGPGTRLTVL.

The rearrangement links TRBV7-3 to TRBJ1-6, with D perhaps TRBD1 (6 bases). With 5 bases removed from V and 9 bases from J, the gap between germline ends came to 17 bases. The CDR3 is 15 amino acids. The V gene's germline CDR1 is SGHTA and CDR2 FQGTGA. The chain's CDR3 is CASSIRGGVGSPLHF. The CDR3 region has the DNA TGTGCCAGCAGCATCCGGGGGGGCGTAGGTTCACCCCTCCACTTT.

This chain uses TRBV15 with TRBJ2-3, with D possibly being TRBD2 (6 bases). The V end lost 7 bases, the J end lost 2 bases, and 13 bases lay between the germline ends. Germline loops: CDR1 LNHNV, CDR2 YYDKDF (reference sequence). The CDR3 has 14 residues. CDR3 sequence: CATNRDSITDTQYF. CDR3 nucleotides: TGTGCCACCAACCGGGACTCCATCACAGATACGCAGTATTTT.

V is TRBV12-5 and J is TRBJ1-1; 9 bases line up with TRBD1. The CDR3 totals 15 residues. Germline loops: CDR1 LGHNT, CDR2 FRNRAP. The V gene end was trimmed by 1 base and the J gene end by 5 bases; junction bases not matched to a gene: 5. CDR3 protein: CASGLGQGGVTEAFF. The CDR3 region has the DNA TGTGCTAGTGGTTTGGGACAGGGGGGAGTAACTGAAGCTTTCTTT.

The chain carries TRBV7-8 and TRBJ1-4; 9 nucleotides align to TRBD1. The CDR3 runs 14 residues. Germline V gives CDR1 SGHVS, CDR2 FQNEAQ. V dropped 8 bases and J dropped 4; count of bases not matched to a gene: 5. This CDR3 is CASGPGQGNEKLFF. CDR3 nucleotides: TGTGCCAGCGGACCGGGACAGGGTAATGAAAAACTGTTTTTT.

V and J are TRBV9 and TRBJ2-3; D is perhaps TRBD2 (5 bases). The V gene lost 0 bases and the J gene lost 0 bases, with 8 bases spanning the gap. Germline CDR1 SGDLS, CDR2 YYNGEE. The CDR3 is 15 residues long. CDR3 in amino acids: CASSVADYSTDTQYF. The DNA of the CDR3 is TGTGCCAGCAGCGTAGCTGACTATAGCACAGATACGCAGTATTTT.

The chain employs TRBV7-8 and TRBJ2-7; D possibly corresponds to TRBD1 (6 bases). The CDR3 is made up of 13 amino acids. Deletions cut 3 bases from V and 3 bases from J, with 9 bases between. Germline CDR1 is SGHVS and CDR2 is FQNEAQ. CDR3 bases: TGTGCCAGCAGCTTGTTACAGGGCTACGAGCAGTACTTC. It specifies CASSLLQGYEQYF.

The chain carries TRBV3-1 (or the pseudogene TRBV3-2) and TRBJ2-2; no firm D call. The CDR3 runs 15 residues. CDR1 is LGHDT and CDR2 is YNNKEL in the germline V gene (reference sequence). Trimming cost V 4 bases and J 2 bases, with 11 bases left between them. The CDR3 loop is CASSPRDFNTGELFF. CDR3 nucleotide sequence: TGTGCCAGCAGCCCACGAGACTTCAACACCGGGGAGCTGTTTTTT.

This rearrangement joins TRBV2 to TRBJ1-5; 12 bases are a match to TRBD1. Germline V CDR1 and CDR2: SNHLY, FYNNEI. The junction had 6 bases not matched to a gene; V was cut back by 6 bases and J by 3 bases. This CDR3 is 16 amino acids long. The CDR3 sequence: CASSTGTGGFNQPQHF. In DNA, the CDR3 is TGTGCCAGCAGCACCGGGACAGGGGGCTTCAATCAGCCCCAGCATTTT.

The V gene is TRBV6-5, the J gene TRBJ2-2; D perhaps matches TRBD2 (6 bases). Trimming removed 6 bases at V and 7 bases at J, with 12 bases between. Germline V gene lookup returns CDR1 MNHEY and CDR2 SVGAGI. The CDR3 sequence is 13 residues long. CDR3 amino acids: CASSRLEGGELFF. The CDR3 DNA is TGTGCCAGCAGCAGATTGGAGGGCGGGGAGCTGTTTTTT.

The chain recombines TRBV5-1 with TRBJ2-2, with 7 positions matching TRBD1. This CDR3 is built from 17 residues. Germline V gene lookup returns CDR1 SGHRS and CDR2 YFSETQ. The V and J ends lost 1 base and 0 bases, in that order; junction bases with no gene match: 6. Written as DNA, the CDR3 is TGCGCCAGCAGCTTGTCCCGACAGGGAACGAACACCGGGGAGCTGTTTTTT. This gives the protein CASSLSRQGTNTGELFF.

The CDR3 region is CASRRDSPGTEAFF. The CDR3 coding sequence is TGTGCCAGCAGAAGGGACAGCCCGGGCACTGAAGCTTTCTTT. This chain links TRBV28 with TRBJ1-1; 7 bases are shared with TRBD1. Germline-derived CDR1 and CDR2 are MDHEN and SYDVKM. The CDR3 loop spans 14 amino acids. The trim removed 6 bases at V and 4 bases at J, leaving 8 bases unmatched.

This clone was seen only once. J is TRBJ2-7 and V is TRBV20-1, with 11 positions matching TRBD2. The germline CDR1 and CDR2 sequences are DFQATT and SNEGSKA (reference sequence). Trimming at V came to 5 bases and at J to 1 base, leaving 7 bases not matched to a gene. The length of the CDR3 is 15 residues. The CDR3 reads CSAGGTSGTSYEQYF. The CDR3 DNA sequence: TGCAGTGCTGGTGGGACTAGCGGTACGTCCTACGAGCAGTACTTC.

The rearrangement links TRBV6-5 to TRBJ1-2; D uncertain. V lost 7 bases and J lost 1, with 13 bases in between. The CDR3 length is 14 residues. In germline, CDR1 is MNHEY, CDR2 SVGAGI. CDR3 sequence (DNA): TGTGCCAGCACCCTCGCGGGATTTAACTATGGCTACACCTTC. It encodes CASTLAGFNYGYTF.

The J gene is TRBJ2-1, the V gene TRBV6-4; a weak D match, TRBD2 (6 bases). Trimming left V 9 bases short and J 4 bases short, with 13 bases between. CDR1 is MRHNA and CDR2 is SNTAGT in the germline V gene. This CDR3 has 13 amino acids. The CDR3 bases are TGTGCCAGTAACGGGAGTCTGTACAATGAGCAGTTCTTC. Translated: CASNGSLYNEQFF.

The chain recombines TRBV2 with TRBJ1-1, with D uncertain. This CDR3 is built from 13 residues. Germline assignment: CDR1 SNHLY and CDR2 FYNNEI. The V end lost 3 bases, the J end lost 10 bases, and 15 bases lay between the germline ends. As DNA, the CDR3 is TGTGCCAGCAGTGACGGGCCGCCCGAGGGAGCTTTCTTT. Its translation is CASSDGPPEGAFF. Full variable domain (outside the CDR3, taken from reference TRBV2 and TRBJ1-1): EPEVTQTPSHQVTQMGQEVILRCVPISNHLYFYWYRQILGQKVEFLVSFYNNEISEKSEIFDDQFSVERPDGSNFTLKIRSTKLEDSAMYFCASSDGPPEGAFFGQGTRLTVV.

The genes are TRBV7-2 and TRBJ1-5, with TRBD1 as a possible D gene (6 bases). Trimming took off 5 bases at V and 1 base at J, with 12 bases between the two ends. There are 15 residues in the CDR3. Germline V gene data show CDR1 as SGHTA and CDR2 as FQGNSA. The CDR3 DNA follows: TGTGCCAGCAGCATACAGGGAGGGAGCAATCAGCCCCAGCATTTT. This translates into CASSIQGGSNQPQHF. Filled out from reference TRBV7-2 and TRBJ1-5, the complete variable domain reads GAGVSQSPSNKVTEKGKDVELRCDPISGHTALYWYRQSLGQGLEFLIYFQGNSAPDKSGLPSDRFSAERTGGSVSTLTIQRTQQEDSAVYLCASSIQGGSNQPQHFGDGTRLSIL.

The CDR3 DNA follows: TGTGCCATCAGTGAGGAGCAGGGTCTGGGAGCTTTCTTT. It encodes CAISEEQGLGAFF. The chain uses TRBV10-3 and TRBJ1-1; TRBD1 might be the D (5 bases). There are 13 residues in the CDR3. Germline CDR1 ENHRY, CDR2 SYGVKD. Trimming removed 2 bases from V and 10 bases from J, with 14 bases in between.